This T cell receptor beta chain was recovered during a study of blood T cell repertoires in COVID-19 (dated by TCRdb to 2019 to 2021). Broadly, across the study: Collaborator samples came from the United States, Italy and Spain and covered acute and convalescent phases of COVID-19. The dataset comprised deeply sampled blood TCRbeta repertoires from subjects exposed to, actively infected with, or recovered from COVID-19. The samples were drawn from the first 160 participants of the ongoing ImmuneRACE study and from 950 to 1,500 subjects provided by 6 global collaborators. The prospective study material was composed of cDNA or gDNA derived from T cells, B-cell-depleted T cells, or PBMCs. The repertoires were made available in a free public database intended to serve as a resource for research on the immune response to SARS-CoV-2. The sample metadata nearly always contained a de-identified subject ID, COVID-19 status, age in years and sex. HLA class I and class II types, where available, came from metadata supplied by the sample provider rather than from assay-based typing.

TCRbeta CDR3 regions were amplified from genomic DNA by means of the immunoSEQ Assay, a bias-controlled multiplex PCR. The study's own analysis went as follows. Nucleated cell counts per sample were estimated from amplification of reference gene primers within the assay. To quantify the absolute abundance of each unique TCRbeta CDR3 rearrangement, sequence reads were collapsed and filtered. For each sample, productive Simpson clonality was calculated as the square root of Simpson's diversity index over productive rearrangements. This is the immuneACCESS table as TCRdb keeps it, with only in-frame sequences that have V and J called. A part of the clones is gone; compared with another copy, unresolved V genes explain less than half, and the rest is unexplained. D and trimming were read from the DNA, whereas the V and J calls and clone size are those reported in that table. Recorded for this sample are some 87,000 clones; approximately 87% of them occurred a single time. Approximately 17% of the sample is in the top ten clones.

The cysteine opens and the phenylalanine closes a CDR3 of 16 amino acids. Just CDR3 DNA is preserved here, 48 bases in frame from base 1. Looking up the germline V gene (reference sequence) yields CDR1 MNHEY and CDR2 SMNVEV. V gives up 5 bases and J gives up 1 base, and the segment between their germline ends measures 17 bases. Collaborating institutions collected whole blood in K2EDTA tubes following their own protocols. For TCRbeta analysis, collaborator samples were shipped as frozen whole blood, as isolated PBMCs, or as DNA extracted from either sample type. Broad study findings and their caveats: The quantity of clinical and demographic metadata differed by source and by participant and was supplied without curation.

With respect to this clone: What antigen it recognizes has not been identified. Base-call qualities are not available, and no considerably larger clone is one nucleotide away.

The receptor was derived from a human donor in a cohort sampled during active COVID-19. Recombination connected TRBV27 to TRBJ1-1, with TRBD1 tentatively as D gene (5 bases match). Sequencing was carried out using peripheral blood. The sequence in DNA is TGTGCCAGCAGTCCCCCCAGGGCCGTGGGGAACACTGAAGCTTTCTTT. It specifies CASSPPRAVGNTEAFF.